The source of this TCR beta chain is a study of blood T cell repertoires in COVID-19. On the study more broadly: Specimens from acute and convalescent COVID-19 originated in the United States, Italy and Spain. Nucleic acid was either cDNA or gDNA, and it came from T cells, B-cell-depleted T cells, or PBMCs.

CDR1 MGHRA and CDR2 YSYEKL come from the germline V gene. The CDR3 extends over 13 amino acids. Deletions cut 4 bases from V and 6 bases from J, with 10 bases between. The table came from immunoSEQ multiplex PCR; TCRdb's copy has only in-frame clones and leaves some out. The repertoire holds more than 300,000 clones, with roughly 89% as singletons. This TCR was recovered from a woman younger than 35 who had recovered from COVID-19. The V and J genes are TRBV4-1 and TRBJ2-1; no clear D. The sequencing input was peripheral blood. CDR3 protein: CASSPGGFNEQFF. CDR3 DNA: TGCGCCAGCAGCCCGGGTGGGTTCAATGAGCAGTTCTTC.